A selection of T cell receptor beta chains follows, all from one sample in a study of T cells after yellow fever vaccination. TCRdb re-called the 5' RACE reads with MiXCR, one entry per CDR3 protein. The top ten clones hold 23% of a sample with a few hundred thousand distinct CDR3 sequences, 3.6% of them seen once. The sequenced sample was PBMCs, obtained on the day of the yellow fever booster vaccination. The origin of the receptors is a man between 18 and 29 years old who received the YFV17D yellow fever vaccine. Each CDR3 is given without its conserved first and last residue. Each record gives: J gene, V gene, CDR3 protein.

j_call: TRBJ2-3; v_call: TRBV5-1; cdr3_aa: ASSSRAITDTQY
j_call: TRBJ2-7; v_call: TRBV20-1; cdr3_aa: SARGGQIYEQY
j_call: TRBJ2-1; v_call: TRBV5-1; cdr3_aa: ASSGGTGDNEQF
j_call: TRBJ2-5; v_call: TRBV20-1; cdr3_aa: SARGPSGETQY
j_call: TRBJ2-1; v_call: TRBV7-9; cdr3_aa: ASSLASRGEQF
j_call: TRBJ2-3; v_call: TRBV15; cdr3_aa: ATSRDLGGSDTQY
j_call: TRBJ2-7; v_call: TRBV27; cdr3_aa: ASSFEGADYEQY
j_call: TRBJ2-3; v_call: TRBV5-1; cdr3_aa: ASSLVTGKDTQY
j_call: TRBJ2-5; v_call: TRBV5-1; cdr3_aa: ASSFSSGETQY
j_call: TRBJ2-3; v_call: TRBV7-2; cdr3_aa: ASSPWGLAGARWRDTQY
j_call: TRBJ2-3; v_call: TRBV3-1; cdr3_aa: ASSQDSYGVLQY
j_call: TRBJ1-5; v_call: TRBV11-2; cdr3_aa: ASSFLQGNQPQH
j_call: TRBJ2-7; v_call: TRBV7-8; cdr3_aa: ASSLDGTGDEQY
j_call: TRBJ2-1; v_call: TRBV9; cdr3_aa: ASSVAGGPNMNDEQF
j_call: TRBJ1-2; v_call: TRBV5-1; cdr3_aa: ASSLEQENYGYT
j_call: TRBJ1-4; v_call: TRBV20-1; cdr3_aa: SARELRDGGEKLF
j_call: TRBJ2-1; v_call: TRBV2; cdr3_aa: AREEQNNEQF
j_call: TRBJ2-5; v_call: TRBV7-2; cdr3_aa: ASSLEGQTQY
j_call: TRBJ2-3; v_call: TRBV7-2; cdr3_aa: ASSSLARGTDTQY
j_call: TRBJ1-2; v_call: TRBV18; cdr3_aa: ASSLGQAPNYGYT
j_call: TRBJ1-4; v_call: TRBV2; cdr3_aa: ASSERLGSLNEKLF
j_call: TRBJ2-7; v_call: TRBV18; cdr3_aa: ASSDVHSAEQY
j_call: TRBJ2-2; v_call: TRBV7-2; cdr3_aa: ASSLDGPGTNTGELF
j_call: TRBJ1-6; v_call: TRBV5-1; cdr3_aa: ASSLEGWDSPLH
j_call: TRBJ2-3; v_call: TRBV25-1; cdr3_aa: ASSVDSVRDTQY
j_call: TRBJ1-4; v_call: TRBV19; cdr3_aa: ASSAGTATNEKLF
j_call: TRBJ1-3; v_call: TRBV15; cdr3_aa: ATSRGGTGIGNTIY
j_call: TRBJ1-1; v_call: TRBV23-1; cdr3_aa: ASSQSLKLQAF
j_call: TRBJ2-3; v_call: TRBV10-3; cdr3_aa: AISAQGGRRDTQY
j_call: TRBJ1-5; v_call: TRBV6-2/TRBV6-3; cdr3_aa: ASSPGTGVQPQH
j_call: TRBJ1-5; v_call: TRBV2; cdr3_aa: ASNLGGPIQPQH
j_call: TRBJ2-1; v_call: TRBV7-9; cdr3_aa: ASSSVSRVGYNEQF
j_call: TRBJ1-6; v_call: TRBV11-2; cdr3_aa: ASSPRDRASPLH
j_call: TRBJ2-1; v_call: TRBV7-9; cdr3_aa: ASSWLGGVYNEQF
j_call: TRBJ1-6; v_call: TRBV3-1; cdr3_aa: ASSQSGTGNSPLH
j_call: TRBJ1-4; v_call: TRBV4-2; cdr3_aa: ASSQDWQATNEKLF
j_call: TRBJ2-1; v_call: TRBV18; cdr3_aa: ASSPPPGGGFSYNEQF
j_call: TRBJ1-6; v_call: TRBV5-1; cdr3_aa: ASSLEQAYSPLH
j_call: TRBJ1-2; v_call: TRBV18; cdr3_aa: ASSPSGSNGYT
j_call: TRBJ2-3; v_call: TRBV20-1; cdr3_aa: SARLGTSGGIWSTDTQY
j_call: TRBJ2-1; v_call: TRBV7-2; cdr3_aa: ASSFGAPGLYNEQF
j_call: TRBJ2-5; v_call: TRBV12-3/TRBV12-4; cdr3_aa: ASSNGGGETQY
j_call: TRBJ2-1; v_call: TRBV6-5; cdr3_aa: ASSYTGSYNEQF
j_call: TRBJ2-7; v_call: TRBV12-3/TRBV12-4; cdr3_aa: ASTLTGIHEQY
j_call: TRBJ2-7; v_call: TRBV7-2; cdr3_aa: ASSRTGVEQY
j_call: TRBJ1-4; v_call: TRBV6-6; cdr3_aa: ASSLQLVNEKLF
j_call: TRBJ1-6; v_call: TRBV12-3/TRBV12-4; cdr3_aa: ASRFEGRNSPLH
j_call: TRBJ1-1; v_call: TRBV2; cdr3_aa: ASSESSVGTEAF
j_call: TRBJ1-1; v_call: TRBV4-1; cdr3_aa: ASSHDPSTEAF
j_call: TRBJ2-3; v_call: TRBV7-2; cdr3_aa: ASSLEVGTRDTQY
j_call: TRBJ2-5; v_call: TRBV5-6; cdr3_aa: ASDLWRLDGRETQY
j_call: TRBJ1-4; v_call: TRBV4-3; cdr3_aa: ASSQGDREIEKLF
j_call: TRBJ2-7; v_call: TRBV7-2; cdr3_aa: ASSVSGTGGREQY
j_call: TRBJ1-1; v_call: TRBV5-4; cdr3_aa: ASSPRSDRLNTEAF
j_call: TRBJ1-5; v_call: TRBV5-5; cdr3_aa: ASSSTDNQPQH
j_call: TRBJ2-1; v_call: TRBV20-1; cdr3_aa: SARDLGHGEQF
j_call: TRBJ1-6; v_call: TRBV27; cdr3_aa: ASSQDGGHYNSPLH
j_call: TRBJ2-1; v_call: TRBV4-1; cdr3_aa: ASSQDLGNEQF